The 27 T cell receptor beta chains given below trace back to one sample, sequenced in a study of cytomegalovirus exposure and HLA in healthy donors. Sequencing used immunoSEQ multiplex PCR; TCRdb keeps in-frame clones, though not all of them. The data contain some 250,000 clones, nearly 90% of them singletons. Material for sequencing was PBMCs. Receptors originate from a woman aged 18-29 years in good health and CMV-seronegative.

This clone came up once. The chain uses TRBV7-2 and TRBJ1-6, with D unresolved. The CDR3 totals 13 residues. V lost 4 bases to trimming and J lost 7 bases, with 8 bases between them. The germline V gene encodes CDR1 SGHTA and CDR2 FQGNSA. The chain's CDR3 is CASSSSQNSPLHF. CDR3 bases: TGTGCCAGCAGCTCTTCTCAGAATTCACCCCTCCACTTT.

The genes are TRBV5-6 and TRBJ2-3; 9 positions agree with TRBD2. Germline V lookup: CDR1 SGHDT, CDR2 YYEEEE. CDR3 length equals 18 residues. Trimming took 5 bases from V and 0 from J; bases not matched to a gene: 13. This CDR3 is CASRNHPTAGGSTDTQYF. For the CDR3, the DNA is TGTGCCAGCAGAAACCACCCCACAGCGGGGGGAAGCACAGATACGCAGTATTTT.

The chain couples TRBV7-2 to TRBJ1-5; 9 bases map to TRBD1. The length of the CDR3 is 14 residues. V was clipped by 5 bases and J by 6 bases; unmatched bases: 5. Germline loops: CDR1 SGHTA, CDR2 FQGNSA. This CDR3 reads CASSPGQGIQPQHF. CDR3 DNA: TGTGCCAGCAGCCCCGGACAGGGGATTCAGCCCCAGCATTTT.

The chain links TRBV11-3 to TRBJ2-1; TRBD1 matches 7 bases. The V gene end was trimmed by 5 bases and the J gene end by 7 bases; junction bases not matched to a gene: 11. Germline-derived CDR1 and CDR2 are SGHNT and YENEEA. There are 15 residues in the CDR3. The CDR3 spells CASSDGTVSWNEQFF. The CDR3 region has the DNA TGTGCCAGCAGCGACGGGACAGTGAGTTGGAATGAGCAGTTCTTC.

This clone was seen a few times. The chain combines TRBV7-8 with TRBJ2-7, with 9 bases identical to TRBD1. The junction had 2 bases not matched to a gene; V was cut back by 1 base and J by 1 base. Germline V gene data show CDR1 as SGHVS and CDR2 as FQNEAQ. The CDR3 runs 15 residues. CDR3 nucleotide sequence: TGTGCCAGCAGCTTAGGGACAGGGGCATCCTACGAGCAGTACGTC. This encodes CASSLGTGASYEQYV.

This rearrangement joins TRBV4-1 to TRBJ1-2, with TRBD1 identical over 9 bases. The V segment lost 4 bases and the J segment 7 bases; nucleotides outside the gene matches: 7. Germline CDR1 reads MGHRA; CDR2 reads YSYEKL. This CDR3 comprises 14 residues. The CDR3: CASSPRDRAGGYTF. The CDR3 DNA sequence: TGCGCCAGCAGCCCCAGGGACAGGGCGGGTGGCTACACCTTC.

The V call is TRBV5-4, the J call TRBJ1-4; 9 nucleotides agree with TRBD1. The CDR3 has 16 amino acids. V shed 0 bases and J 7 bases; nucleotides not matched to a gene: 7. Germline CDR1 SGHNT, CDR2 YYREEE (reference sequence). CDR3 sequence: CASSLGTGGIFEKLFF. The CDR3 DNA reads as TGTGCCAGCAGCTTGGGAACAGGGGGCATATTTGAAAAACTGTTTTTT.

The rearrangement joins TRBV2 to TRBJ1-5, with D uncertain. Trimming stripped 6 bases from V and 0 bases from J, with 6 bases between. From germline, CDR1 is SNHLY and CDR2 FYNNEI. This CDR3 comprises 13 residues. The CDR3 DNA reads as TGTGCCAGCAGCAGTGATAGCAATCAGCCCCAGCATTTT. Amino acids: CASSSDSNQPQHF.

V is TRBV27 and J is TRBJ1-1; 7 bases match TRBD1. The germline gives CDR1 MNHEY, CDR2 SMNVEV (reference sequence). The CDR3 length is 17 residues. Trimming removed 6 bases from V and 4 bases from J; junction bases left unmatched: 17. The CDR3 nucleotides read TGTGCCAGCAGACCAGACAGGGTCCGAGCCTGGAGCACTGAAGCTTTCTTT. This encodes CASRPDRVRAWSTEAFF.

This clone was seen once. The chain uses TRBV28 and TRBJ1-5; tentatively, D is TRBD1 (6 bases). This CDR3 has 15 amino acids. From germline, CDR1 is MDHEN and CDR2 SYDVKM. V gave up 3 bases and J gave up 5 bases, with 14 bases separating them. The CDR3 DNA is TGTGCCAGCAGTTTGCCTAACAGGGCCCATCAGCCCCAGCATTTT. This sequence encodes CASSLPNRAHQPQHF.

This clone was observed a single time. The chain joins TRBV4-3 to TRBJ1-6; 12 positions match TRBD1. V trimming: 0 bases; J trimming: 10 bases; junction bases outside the gene matches: 10. Per the germline V gene, CDR1 is LGHNA and CDR2 is YSLEER. The CDR3 runs 18 residues. The CDR3 DNA follows: TGCGCCAGCAGCCAAGATCTAATGGGACAGGGGGCTAACTCACCCCTCCACTTT. It encodes CASSQDLMGQGANSPLHF.

This chain connects TRBV4-3 to TRBJ1-4; no clear D. V lost 0 bases and J 4 bases, leaving 9 bases between the germline ends. The CDR3 extends over 15 amino acids. Germline CDR1 is LGHNA and CDR2 is YSLEER. Written as DNA, the CDR3 is TGCGCCAGCAGCCAAGATTGGGCAATTAATGAAAAACTGTTTTTT. This gives the protein CASSQDWAINEKLFF.

A word on this clone: One end of the junction does not line up with germline, which may come from a read error. The genes are TRBV27 and TRBJ1-2, with 7 bases that match TRBD1. The CDR3 runs 15 residues. From germline, CDR1 is MNHEY and CDR2 SMNVEV (reference sequence). The CDR3 loop is CASSLERGLAYDYTF. The CDR3 nucleotides are TGTGCCAGCAGTTTGGAGAGGGGGCTCGCCTATGACTACACCTTC.

The chain recombines TRBV11-2 with TRBJ2-1; D is possibly TRBD1 (5 bases). CDR3 length equals 14 residues. With 0 bases removed from V and 5 bases from J, the gap between germline ends came to 8 bases. Germline CDR1 is SGHAT and CDR2 is FQNNGV. The CDR3 region has the DNA TGTGCCAGCAGCTTAGATGGGGCCCACAATGAGCAGTTCTTC. It translates to CASSLDGAHNEQFF.

The chain uses TRBV14 and TRBJ1-5; the match to TRBD1 covers 9 bases. V trimming: 9 bases; J trimming: 6 bases; junction bases outside the gene matches: 9. The CDR3 is made up of 14 amino acids. CDR1 is SGHDN and CDR2 is FVKESK in the germline V gene. The CDR3 protein is CARAPGQGGQPQHF. CDR3 sequence (DNA): TGTGCCAGGGCTCCGGGACAGGGAGGTCAGCCCCAGCATTTT.

The CDR3 sequence: CASSLAGSYGYTF. The CDR3, as DNA: TGCGCCAGCAGCTTGGCAGGGTCCTATGGCTACACCTTC. The rearrangement links TRBV5-1 to TRBJ1-2; TRBD1 is a possible D gene (5 bases). The V end was cut by 0 bases, the J end by 4 bases, with 7 bases between. CDR1 is SGHRS, CDR2 YFSETQ, per germline. The CDR3 consists of 13 residues. Combining the CDR3 with reference TRBV5-1 and TRBJ1-2 gives the whole variable domain KAGVTQTPRYLIKTRGQQVTLSCSPISGHRSVSWYQQTPGQGLQFLFEYFSETQRNKGNFPGRFSGRQFSNSRSEMNVSTLELGDSALYLCASSLAGSYGYTFGSGTRLTVV.

The rearrangement joins TRBV11-2 to TRBJ2-3; D possibly corresponds to TRBD2 (5 bases). Germline V lookup: CDR1 SGHAT, CDR2 FQNNGV. The CDR3 spans 14 residues. Trimming took off 5 bases at V and 0 bases at J, with 9 bases between the two ends. Written as DNA, the CDR3 is TGTGCCAGCAGCCCGGGAACTAGCACAGATACGCAGTATTTT. Its protein product is CASSPGTSTDTQYF.

The chain joins TRBV5-1 to TRBJ1-1, with 9 nucleotides matching TRBD1. J lost 5 bases, V lost 2 bases, and 10 bases had no gene match. The germline V gene encodes CDR1 SGHRS and CDR2 YFSETQ. The CDR3 consists of 16 residues. Here the CDR3 DNA reads TGCGCCAGCAGCTTCACCCTGACAGGGGGGGGTACTGAAGCTTTCTTT. Protein product: CASSFTLTGGGTEAFF.

The chain uses TRBV2 and TRBJ1-5, with D tentatively TRBD1 (6 bases). V was shortened by 5 bases and J by 3 bases, with 17 bases between the two germline ends. Germline V gene lookup returns CDR1 SNHLY and CDR2 FYNNEI. This CDR3 comprises 16 residues. This CDR3 reads CASSIWTATDNQPQHF. CDR3 in DNA: TGTGCCAGCAGTATTTGGACAGCCACAGACAATCAGCCCCAGCATTTT. The full variable domain, rest sourced from reference TRBV2 and TRBJ1-5, is EPEVTQTPSHQVTQMGQEVILRCVPISNHLYFYWYRQILGQKVEFLVSFYNNEISEKSEIFDDQFSVERPDGSNFTLKIRSTKLEDSAMYFCASSIWTATDNQPQHFGDGTRLSIL.

This rearrangement joins TRBV28 to TRBJ2-4, with D possibly matching TRBD1 (5 bases). The CDR3 runs to 14 residues. Looked up from germline, CDR1 is MDHEN and CDR2 is SYDVKM. V was shortened by 6 bases and J by 1 base, with 10 bases between the two germline ends. CDR3 residues: CASSSGWAKNIQYF. CDR3 nucleotides: TGTGCCAGCAGCTCAGGGTGGGCCAAAAACATTCAGTACTTC.

V usage is TRBV19 and J usage is TRBJ1-5, with D possibly TRBD1 on 6 matching bases. The CDR3 contains 16 residues. Germline assignment: CDR1 LNHDA and CDR2 SQIVND (reference sequence). V lost 4 bases to trimming and J lost 3 bases, with 16 bases between them. CDR3 coding DNA: TGTGCCAGTAGTACTCCGACAGGAGAAACCAATCAGCCCCAGCATTTT. It codes for CASSTPTGETNQPQHF. Full variable domain (outside the CDR3, taken from reference TRBV19 and TRBJ1-5): DGGITQSPKYLFRKEGQNVTLSCEQNLNHDAMYWYRQDPGQGLRLIYYSQIVNDFQKGDIAEGYSVSREKKESFPLTVTSAQKNPTAFYLCASSTPTGETNQPQHFGDGTRLSIL.

The CDR3 region is CASGYYPGSLSSNQPQHF. The DNA for the CDR3 is TGCGCCAGCGGATATTACCCGGGAAGTCTTTCGAGCAATCAGCCCCAGCATTTT. This chain joins TRBV10-1 and TRBJ1-5; no reliable D call. V lost 8 bases, J lost 1 base, and 24 bases lay in between. Germline V CDR1 and CDR2: WNHNN, SYGVQD (reference sequence). The CDR3 is 18 amino acids.

This clone has a single count. The rearrangement uses TRBV6-1 and TRBJ1-1; 8 nucleotides match TRBD1. The CDR3 is made up of 15 amino acids. Germline CDR1 is MNHNS and CDR2 is SASEGT. The ends lost 6 bases at V and 5 bases at J; junction bases unmatched: 11. CDR3 in DNA: TGTGCCAGCAGCGGACAGGGTAGGGCGGGTACTGAAGCTTTCTTT. Encoded protein: CASSGQGRAGTEAFF.

This clone appeared once. The chain is built from TRBV9 and TRBJ1-4; 8 bases line up with TRBD1. V lost 3 bases, J lost 0 bases, and 10 bases stayed unmatched. In germline, CDR1 is SGDLS, CDR2 YYNGEE. The CDR3 is 18 amino acids. CDR3 residues: CASSGDPGQAATNEKLFF. DNA for the CDR3: TGTGCCAGCAGCGGTGATCCGGGACAGGCAGCAACTAATGAAAAACTGTTTTTT.

This chain uses TRBV27 with TRBJ2-7, with D perhaps TRBD1 (6 bases). The germline gives CDR1 MNHEY, CDR2 SMNVEV (reference sequence). The ends were cut back, 5 bases at V and 3 bases at J, with 17 bases in the middle. The CDR3 is 15 residues long. The CDR3: CASSTRRKDSYEQYF. Written as DNA, the CDR3 is TGTGCCAGCAGTACAAGACGTAAGGACAGCTACGAGCAGTACTTC.

J is TRBJ1-5 and V is TRBV28; 9 bases fit TRBD1. The J segment lost 6 bases and the V segment lost 5 bases, leaving 8 bases of the junction unmatched. The CDR3 totals 15 residues. The germline V gene encodes CDR1 MDHEN and CDR2 SYDVKM. For the CDR3, the DNA is TGTGCCAGCAGTAGTGGACAGGGGAGGATTCAGCCCCAGCATTTT. Translating it yields CASSSGQGRIQPQHF.

This chain joins TRBV5-4 and TRBJ1-1; TRBD1 agrees at 7 bases. Germline trimming cut 3 bases from V and 2 bases from J; bases unmatched to any gene: 4. In germline, CDR1 is SGHNT, CDR2 YYREEE (reference sequence). The CDR3 has 14 residues. CDR3 in amino acids: CASSWGQSNTEAFF. CDR3 nucleotides: TGTGCCAGCAGCTGGGGACAGTCAAACACTGAAGCTTTCTTT.